This TCR beta chain was retrieved from a study of identical twins (dated by TCRdb to the mid-2010s). Some background on the complete study: To test whether fetal clonotypes persist, the study used deep sequencing on TCR alpha and beta repertoires from monozygotic twins, unrelated adults of various ages, and cord blood. To rule out contamination, the twin experiments were replicated at different times with different library preparation protocols. Here is what the overall study found, with its caveats: Out-of-frame TCR alpha sharing in monozygotic twins was systematically underestimated by recombination models, whereas sharing between unrelated individuals was in agreement with the recombination models. Because the same donors could not be followed over many years, the conclusions relied on cross-sectional statistical analysis. Excess twin sharing in beta out-of-frame sequences was weaker because fewer shared sequences lowered the signal-to-noise ratio. Abundant cord blood beta clonotypes carried fewer insertions; young adult naive repertoires showed a weaker similar trend, while memory repertoires showed none. Invariant T cells such as MAIT and iNKT could partly confound zero-insertion analyses, though diverse VJ usage argued against this for most clonotypes. Out-of-frame TCR alpha sequences shared between twins showed an excess of low generation-probability sequences compared with coincidental sharing between unrelated individuals.

This clonotype was detected a few times. Its antigen specificity is not known. Nothing much larger sits one base from this clone, and base qualities are not available. Every donor was a healthy Caucasian. Three pairs of female monozygotic twins, all aged roughly 18 to 29 years, made up the twin cohort. Peripheral blood mononuclear cells were used as the source from which RNA for TCR libraries was isolated. To prepare the library, 5' RACE was applied. Reads for this sample came from an Illumina HiSeq 2000. A universal primer binding site was added through template switching, and the final cDNA carried a unique molecular identifier so that TCR cDNA molecules could be counted accurately. Specific primers in the conserved constant-segment region were used to synthesize first-strand cDNA for TCR alpha and beta chains. To control for contamination, every cDNA library was double barcoded, receiving both a SMART-Mk sample barcode and Illumina barcodes. TruSeq adapter sequences, together with Illumina sample barcodes, were added in two successive PCR steps. The TCR alpha and beta cDNA libraries were sequenced on the Illumina HiSeq platform using custom primers. The source study handled its data this way. MiGEC was used to process raw reads and extract unique molecular identifiers, and MiXCR was used to find CDR3 positions. For each individual, recombination models were inferred using an EM algorithm with the repgenHMM and IGoR tools. Shared clonotypes were analyzed with the tcR package in R, and sharing was normalized by the product of cloneset sizes. To study raw recombination free of thymic and clonal selection effects, out-of-frame nonproductive sequences were analyzed. TCRdb cleaned the public reads at Q25 with fastp, built clones with MiXCR and kept in-frame beta chains. Entries that share a CDR3 protein sequence are merged under the most common genes and DNA. The V and J calls and clone size are TCRdb's, not the authors'. The sample profile shows under 1 million distinct CDR3 sequences; roughly an eighth of them were found once. Of the sample, around 1.5% is held by the ten largest clones.

V is shortened by 5 bases, J by 6 bases, and the region joining them spans 19 bases. CDR1 and CDR2 were assigned from the germline V gene as MDHEN and SYDVKM. The CDR3 holds 15 amino acids from the cysteine to the phenylalanine. Only CDR3 DNA is held: 45 bases, read in frame from base 1. This same sample was also taken into another study, of yellow fever vaccine responses in identical twins. According to the second study: According to the authors, in identical twins the way T cells responded to vaccination appeared partly convergent and partly personalized. In identical twins, the study followed T cell clones that responded to the vaccine with precision.

This receptor was obtained from a woman aged 18-29 years in good health. The source material was PBMCs. The chain is encoded by TRBV28 joined to TRBJ2-5; the D gene lacks a confident call. The DNA reads as follows: TGTGCCAGCAGTCCTCAGGTGGTAGAAAGGAAGACCCAGTACTTC. This gives the protein CASSPQVVERKTQYF.